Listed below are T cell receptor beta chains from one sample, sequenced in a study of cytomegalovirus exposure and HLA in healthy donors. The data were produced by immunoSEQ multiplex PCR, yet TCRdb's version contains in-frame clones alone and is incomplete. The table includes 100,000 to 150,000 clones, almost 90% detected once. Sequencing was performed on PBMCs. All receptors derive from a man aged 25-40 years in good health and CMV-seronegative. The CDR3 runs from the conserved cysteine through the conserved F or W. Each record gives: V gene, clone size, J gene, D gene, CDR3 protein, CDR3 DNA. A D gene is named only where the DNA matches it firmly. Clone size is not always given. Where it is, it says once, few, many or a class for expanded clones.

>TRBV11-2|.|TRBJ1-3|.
CASSFRDSLISGNTIYF
TGTGCCAGCAGCTTTCGGGATAGTCTTATATCTGGAAACACCATATATTTT
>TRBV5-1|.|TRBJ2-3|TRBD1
CASSQGASSTDTQYF
TGCGCCAGCAGCCAGGGGGCGTCTAGCACAGATACGCAGTATTTT
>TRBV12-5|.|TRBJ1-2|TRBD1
CASGFPDRVGYGYTF
TGTGCTAGTGGTTTTCCAGACAGGGTAGGCTATGGCTACACCTTC
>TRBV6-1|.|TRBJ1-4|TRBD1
CASSTPGQGLEKLFF
TGTGCCAGCAGTACACCGGGACAGGGCTTGGAAAAACTGTTTTTT
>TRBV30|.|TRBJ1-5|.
CAWSVPDGTFRDQPQHF
TGTGCCTGGAGTGTCCCCGACGGGACTTTCAGGGATCAGCCCCAGCATTTT
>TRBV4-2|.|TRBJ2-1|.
CASSQDQGSTYNEQFF
TGTGCCAGCAGCCAAGACCAGGGAAGCACCTACAATGAGCAGTTCTTC
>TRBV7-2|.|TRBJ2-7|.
CASSPSYEQYF
TGTGCCAGCAGCCCGTCCTACGAGCAGTACTTC
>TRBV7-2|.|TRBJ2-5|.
CASSLGGGPQYQETQYF
TGTGCCAGCAGCTTGGGAGGTGGTCCTCAGTACCAAGAGACCCAGTACTTC
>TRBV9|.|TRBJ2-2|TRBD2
CASSRGLEYTGELFF
TGTGCCAGCAGCAGGGGACTAGAATACACCGGGGAGCTGTTTTTT
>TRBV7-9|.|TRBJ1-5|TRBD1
CASSQTGGNQPQHF
TGTGCCAGCAGCCAGACAGGGGGGAATCAGCCCCAGCATTTT
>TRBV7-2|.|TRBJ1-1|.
CASSLAPGNTEAFF
TGTGCCAGCAGCTTAGCCCCCGGGAACACTGAAGCTTTCTTT
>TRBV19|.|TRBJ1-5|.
CASRQRPRESNQPQHF
TGTGCCAGTAGACAGAGGCCCAGGGAAAGCAATCAGCCCCAGCATTTT
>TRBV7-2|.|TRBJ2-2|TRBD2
CASSLATSGRAFGELFF
TGTGCCAGCAGCTTAGCCACTAGCGGGAGGGCATTCGGGGAGCTGTTTTTT
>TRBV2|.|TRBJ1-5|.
CASSEYLAGLNQPQHF
TGTGCCAGCAGTGAATATCTGGCAGGGCTCAATCAGCCCCAGCATTTT
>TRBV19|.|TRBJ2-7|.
CASSITGVHEQYF
TGTGCCAGTAGTATTACCGGGGTCCACGAGCAGTACTTC
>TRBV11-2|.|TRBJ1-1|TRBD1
CASRDRVGSNTEAFF
TGTGCCAGCAGAGACAGGGTAGGGTCGAACACTGAAGCTTTCTTT
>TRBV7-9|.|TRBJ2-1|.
CASSLSFRFYNEQFF
TGTGCCAGCAGCTTATCTTTCAGGTTTTACAATGAGCAGTTCTTC
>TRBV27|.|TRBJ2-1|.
CASSLFRYNEQFF
TGTGCCAGCAGTTTATTCCGGTACAATGAGCAGTTCTTC
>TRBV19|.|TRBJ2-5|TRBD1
CASRQGAVETQYF
TGTGCCAGCAGACAGGGGGCCGTCGAGACCCAGTACTTC
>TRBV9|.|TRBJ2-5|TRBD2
CASSASGSRMGETQYF
TGTGCCAGCTCGGCTAGCGGGAGTAGAATGGGAGAGACCCAGTACTTC
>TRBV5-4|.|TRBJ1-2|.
CASSLVGGTGYGYTF
TGTGCCAGCAGCTTGGTTGGGGGGACGGGGTATGGCTACACCTTC
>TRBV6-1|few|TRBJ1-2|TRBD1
CASSAGGVWGYTF
TGTGCCAGCAGTGCAGGGGGCGTTTGGGGCTACACCTTC
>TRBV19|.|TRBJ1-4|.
CASMREEAPKLFF
TGTGCCAGTATGAGGGAGGAAGCACCGAAACTGTTTTTT
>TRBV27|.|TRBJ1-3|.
CASSLGQTGNTIYF
TGTGCCAGCAGTTTAGGACAGACCGGAAACACCATATATTTT
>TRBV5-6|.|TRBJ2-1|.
CASRTVSSYNEQFF
TGTGCCAGCCGCACGGTGTCCTCCTACAATGAGCAGTTCTTC
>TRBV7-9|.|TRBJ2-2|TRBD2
CASSLTPTSGNYTGELFF
TGTGCCAGCAGCTTGACGCCGACTAGCGGTAACTACACCGGGGAGCTGTTTTTT
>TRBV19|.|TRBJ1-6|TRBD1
CASSIDDRDNSPLHF
TGTGCCAGTAGTATTGACGACAGGGATAATTCACCCCTCCACTTT
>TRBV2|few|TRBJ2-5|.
CASSDEEILQETQYF
TGTGCCAGCAGTGACGAAGAGATACTACAAGAGACCCAGTACTTC
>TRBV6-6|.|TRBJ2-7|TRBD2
CASSYSSSGAYEQYF
TGTGCCAGCAGTTACTCGAGTAGCGGGGCCTACGAGCAGTACTTC
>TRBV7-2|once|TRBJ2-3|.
CASSNRQADTQYF
TGTGCCAGCAGCAACCGACAAGCAGATACGCAGTATTTT
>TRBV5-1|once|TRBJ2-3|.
CASSLAPGEAPDTQYF
TGCGCCAGCAGCTTGGCTCCGGGAGAGGCTCCAGATACGCAGTATTTT
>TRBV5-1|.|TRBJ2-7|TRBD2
CASTPGTSGIVEQYF
TGCGCCAGCACTCCGGGGACTAGCGGGATTGTCGAGCAGTACTTC
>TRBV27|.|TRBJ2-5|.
CASSARDDRWETQYF
TGTGCCAGCAGTGCTCGGGACGACAGGTGGGAGACCCAGTACTTC
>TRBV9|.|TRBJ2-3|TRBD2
CASSVAGGIITDTQYF
TGTGCCAGCAGCGTAGCGGGGGGTATAATCACAGATACGCAGTATTTT
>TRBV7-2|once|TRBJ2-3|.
CASSLGAGLDTDTQYF
TGTGCCAGCAGCTTAGGGGCTGGCTTAGACACAGATACGCAGTATTTT
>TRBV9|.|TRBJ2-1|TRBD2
CASTRDYLFVEQFF
TGTGCCAGCACCCGGGACTACCTCTTCGTGGAGCAGTTCTTC
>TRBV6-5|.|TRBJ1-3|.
CASSSGGATIYF
TGTGCCAGCAGTTCCGGGGGGGCCACCATATATTTT
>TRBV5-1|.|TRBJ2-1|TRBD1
CASSVTGVPYNEQFF
TGCGCCAGCAGCGTGACAGGGGTCCCCTACAATGAGCAGTTCTTC
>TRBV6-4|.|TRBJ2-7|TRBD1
CASSAGAGGEYEQYF
TGTGCCAGCAGTGCCGGGGCAGGGGGCGAGTACGAGCAGTACTTC
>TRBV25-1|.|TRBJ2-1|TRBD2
CASIFSGTSGSEQFF
TGTGCCAGCATATTCTCCGGGACTAGCGGGAGTGAGCAGTTCTTC
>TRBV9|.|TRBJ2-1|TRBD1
CASSGTGDEQFF
TGTGCCAGCAGCGGCACAGGGGATGAGCAGTTCTTC
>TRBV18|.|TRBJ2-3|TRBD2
CASSPIGASGRRTDTQYF
TGTGCCAGCTCACCAATAGGGGCTAGCGGGAGGCGCACAGATACGCAGTATTTT
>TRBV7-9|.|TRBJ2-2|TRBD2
CASSRQREFNTGELFF
TGTGCCAGCAGCCGTCAGCGGGAGTTTAACACCGGGGAGCTGTTTTTT
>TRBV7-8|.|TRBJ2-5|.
CASSPRRRETQYF
TGTGCCAGCAGCCCTAGAAGGAGGGAGACCCAGTACTTC
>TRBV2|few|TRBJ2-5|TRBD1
CASEKDREKTQYF
TGTGCCAGCGAGAAAGACAGGGAGAAGACCCAGTACTTC
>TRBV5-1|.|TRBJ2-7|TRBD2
CASSLTSGAYEQYF
TGCGCCAGCAGCTTGACTAGCGGGGCCTACGAGCAGTACTTC
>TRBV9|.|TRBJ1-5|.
CASSADSKGQPQHF
TGTGCCAGCAGCGCGGACAGTAAGGGTCAGCCCCAGCATTTT
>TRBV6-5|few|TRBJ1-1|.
CASSYSGETSFF
TGTGCCAGCAGTTACTCGGGAGAGACGAGTTTCTTT
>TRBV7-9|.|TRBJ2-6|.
CASVFPGANVLTF
TGTGCCAGCGTCTTCCCTGGGGCCAACGTCCTGACTTTC
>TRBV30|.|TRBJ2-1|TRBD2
CAWNWGGGIYNEQFF
TGTGCCTGGAACTGGGGGGGAGGTATATACAATGAGCAGTTCTTC
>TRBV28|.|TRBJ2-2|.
CASYERNTGELFF
TGTGCCAGCTACGAGCGGAACACCGGGGAGCTGTTTTTT
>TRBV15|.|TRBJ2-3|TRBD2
CATSSPGTSYRYF
TGTGCCACCAGCAGCCCCGGGACTAGCTACAGGTATTTT
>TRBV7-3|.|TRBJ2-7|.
CASSLNRRDSYEQYF
TGTGCCAGCAGCTTAAATCGGCGGGACTCCTACGAGCAGTACTTC
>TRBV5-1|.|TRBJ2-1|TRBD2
CASSLAPSGGDEQFF
TGCGCCAGCAGCTTGGCGCCTAGCGGGGGAGATGAGCAGTTCTTC
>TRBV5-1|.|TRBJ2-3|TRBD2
CASRRTLAGRTDTQYF
TGCGCCAGCAGACGCACCCTAGCGGGACGGACAGATACGCAGTATTTT
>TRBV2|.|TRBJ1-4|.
CASRETAHNEKLFF
TGTGCCAGCAGGGAGACTGCCCATAATGAAAAACTGTTTTTT
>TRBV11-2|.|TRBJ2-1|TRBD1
CASSRSGTGYNEQFF
TGTGCCAGCAGCCGATCCGGGACAGGATACAATGAGCAGTTCTTC
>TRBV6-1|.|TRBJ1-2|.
CASSYGYGYTF
TGTGCCAGCAGTTACGGGTATGGCTACACCTTC
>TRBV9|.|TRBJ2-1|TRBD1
CASSAIRTGGNHNEQFF
TGTGCCAGCAGCGCTATCCGGACAGGGGGAAATCACAATGAGCAGTTCTTC
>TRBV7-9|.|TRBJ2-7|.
CASSPSSMAVAEQYF
TGTGCCAGCAGCCCCAGTTCGATGGCTGTCGCCGAGCAGTACTTC